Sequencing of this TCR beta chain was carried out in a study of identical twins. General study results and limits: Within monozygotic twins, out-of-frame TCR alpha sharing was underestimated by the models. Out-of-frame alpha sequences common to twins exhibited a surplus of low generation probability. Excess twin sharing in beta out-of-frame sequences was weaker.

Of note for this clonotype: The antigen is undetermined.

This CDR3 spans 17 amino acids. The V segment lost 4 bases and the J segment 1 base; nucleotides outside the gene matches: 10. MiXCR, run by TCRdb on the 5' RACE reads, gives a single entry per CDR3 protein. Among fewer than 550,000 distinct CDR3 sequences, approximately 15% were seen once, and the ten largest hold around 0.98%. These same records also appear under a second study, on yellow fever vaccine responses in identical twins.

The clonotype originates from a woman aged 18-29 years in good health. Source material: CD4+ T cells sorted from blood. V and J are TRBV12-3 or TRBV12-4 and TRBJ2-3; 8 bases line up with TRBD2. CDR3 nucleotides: TGTGCCAGCAGTTCGCCCGGGGGGGTGGGGGGCACAGATACGCAGTATTTT. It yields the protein CASSSPGGVGGTDTQYF.